Detailed here is one TCR beta chain. Primers: 60 Vbeta forward and 13 Jbeta reverse. TCRdb keeps only in-frame clones here, not all; method: immunoSEQ multiplex PCR. The data hold 45,000 to 70,000 clones, with roughly four fifths observed a single time. This sample was included in a study of cytomegalovirus exposure and HLA in healthy donors. The CDR3 runs to 13 residues. In germline, CDR1 is MNHEY, CDR2 SVGAGI. The receptor was derived from a man aged 50 or older in good health and CMV-seronegative. Sequenced sample: PBMCs. This chain joins TRBV6-5 and TRBJ2-5, with D possibly TRBD1 on 6 matching bases. The J call may not be correct, given that the DNA end is closer to TRBJ2-7. In DNA form, the CDR3 reads TGTGCCAGCAGATTGACAGGTTCCTACGAGCAGTACTTC. Amino acids: CASRLTGSYEQYF.